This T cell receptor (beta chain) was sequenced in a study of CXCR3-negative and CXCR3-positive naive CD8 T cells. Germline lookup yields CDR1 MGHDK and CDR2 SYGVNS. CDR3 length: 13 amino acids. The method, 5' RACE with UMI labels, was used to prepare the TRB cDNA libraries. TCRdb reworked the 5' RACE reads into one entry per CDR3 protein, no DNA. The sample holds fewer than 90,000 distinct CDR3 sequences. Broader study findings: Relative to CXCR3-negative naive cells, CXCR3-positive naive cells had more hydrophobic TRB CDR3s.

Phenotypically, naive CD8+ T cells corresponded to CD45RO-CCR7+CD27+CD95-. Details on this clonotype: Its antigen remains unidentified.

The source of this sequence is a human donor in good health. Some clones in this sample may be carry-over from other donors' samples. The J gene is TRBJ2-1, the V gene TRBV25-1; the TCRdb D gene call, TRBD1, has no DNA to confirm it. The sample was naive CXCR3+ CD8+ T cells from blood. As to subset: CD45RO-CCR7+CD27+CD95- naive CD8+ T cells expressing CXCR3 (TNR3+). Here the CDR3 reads CASSDPGGNEQFF.